This T cell receptor (beta chain) was identified during a study of T cells in Graves' hyperthyroidism and ophthalmopathy. Across the study: Upon initial diagnosis and before any treatment, peripheral blood was collected.

RNA transcripts gave rise to amplified TCR beta CDR3 regions. The TCR CDR3 was amplified in a first-round RT-PCR using the HTBI primer set. Each CDR3 protein is one row after TCRdb ran MiXCR on the multiplex PCR reads. This sample has about half a million distinct CDR3 sequences, with 15% to 20% found just once. This CDR3 region has 16 residues. Per the germline V gene, CDR1 is SGHRS and CDR2 is YFSETQ. With V trimmed by 1 base and J by 2 bases, 7 bases remained unmatched. As to this clonotype: No antigen is known for it.

Study results and limitations: The blood repertoire included most of the expanded thyroid clonotypes above 0.001. The model made its ophthalmopathy prediction, and onset followed a median 6.5 months later.

Duration under 3 months, a NOSPECS grade of at least 4, and a Clinical Activity Score of at least 3 characterized the ophthalmopathy patients. The receptor was isolated from a woman aged 30 to 39 with Graves' ophthalmopathy. The V call is TRBV5-1, the J call TRBJ2-7; TRBD1 aligns across 9 bases. Sequenced input: blood. The CDR3 DNA reads as TGCGCCAGCAGCTTGTCCCGACAGGGGGTCGCCTACGAGCAGTACTTC. This translates into CASSLSRQGVAYEQYF.